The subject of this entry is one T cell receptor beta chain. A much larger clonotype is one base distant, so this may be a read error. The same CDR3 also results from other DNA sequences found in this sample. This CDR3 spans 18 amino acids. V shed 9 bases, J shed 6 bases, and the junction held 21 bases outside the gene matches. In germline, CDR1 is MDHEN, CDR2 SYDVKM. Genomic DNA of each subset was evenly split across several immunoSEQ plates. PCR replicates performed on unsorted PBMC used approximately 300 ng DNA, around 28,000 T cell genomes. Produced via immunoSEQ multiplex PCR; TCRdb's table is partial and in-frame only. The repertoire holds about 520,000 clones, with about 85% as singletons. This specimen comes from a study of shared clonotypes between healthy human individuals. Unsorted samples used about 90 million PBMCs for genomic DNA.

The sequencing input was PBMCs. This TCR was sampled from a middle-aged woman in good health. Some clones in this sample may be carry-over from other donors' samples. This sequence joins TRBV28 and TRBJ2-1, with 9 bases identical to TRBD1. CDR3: CASSEQGASRELPNEQFF. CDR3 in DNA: TGTGCCAGTTCTGAACAGGGGGCATCGCGGGAGCTGCCCAATGAGCAGTTCTTC.